This T cell receptor beta chain is drawn from a study of CD8 T cells in Susac syndrome. Study-wide points: An acknowledgment was made by the study that its TCR sequencing and HLA analysis involved relatively few individuals.

Reverse transcription of about 0.5 to 1 ug RNA was carried out with random hexamers. Amplification of TCR beta CDR3 spanned 54 Vbeta and 13 Jbeta via immunoSEQ multiplex PCR. One entry per CDR3 protein results from TCRdb running MiXCR on the immunoSEQ multiplex PCR reads. The sample gives approximately 160,000 distinct CDR3 sequences, over 85% of which show up once; about 0.14% is in the top ten. The authors carried out high-throughput sequencing of TCR beta. They applied it to CD8+ and CD4+ T cells obtained from blood. The authors negatively isolated CD8+ and CD4+ T cells and FACS-enriched TEMRA cells. CDR1 LGHDT and CDR2 YNNKEL come from the germline V gene (reference sequence). Trimming took 2 bases from V and 4 from J; bases not matched to a gene: 3. CDR3 length equals 15 residues. Remarks on this clonotype: The target antigen is unknown.

The rearrangement links TRBV3-1 to TRBJ2-3, with TRBD1 matching over 10 bases. This TCR was sampled from a human donor in good health. Specimen: CD4+ T cells from PBMCs. The CDR3 sequence is CASSQRDRGADTQYF. CDR3 coding DNA: TGTGCCAGCAGCCAAAGGGACAGGGGAGCAGATACGCAGTATTTT.